Presented here are 18 T cell receptor beta chains from one specimen sequenced in a study of identical twins. TCRdb re-analysed the 5' RACE reads in MiXCR, keeping a single row per CDR3 protein. The sample has 700,000 to 950,000 distinct CDR3 sequences, 9% to 15% seen once. The same data also contributed to another study, on yellow fever vaccine responses in identical twins.

Specimen: PBMCs. Source of these receptors: a woman between 18 and 29 years old in good health.

The chain uses TRBV7-2 and TRBJ2-5, with 7 bases aligning to TRBD2. Germline trimming cut 5 bases from V and 2 bases from J; bases unmatched to any gene: 5. The CDR3 consists of 14 residues. Germline V lookup: CDR1 SGHTA, CDR2 FQGNSA. CDR3 DNA sequence: TGTGCCAGCAGCCCTAGGACTAGACAAGAGACCCAGTACTTC. Its protein is CASSPRTRQETQYF.

This clonotype was detected a few times. V gene TRBV20-1 combines with J gene TRBJ2-1; D unresolved. The CDR3 is 10 amino acids. CDR1 DFQATT and CDR2 SNEGSKA come from the germline V gene (reference sequence). V was pared by 8 bases and J by 6 bases, with 8 bases between. CDR3: CSFLGNEQFF. As DNA, the CDR3 is TGCAGTTTTCTGGGCAATGAGCAGTTCTTC.

This clonotype was counted at least ten times. This sequence joins TRBV9 and TRBJ1-1; weak D call: TRBD1 (5 bases). CDR3 length equals 17 residues. V was pared by 5 bases and J by 8 bases, with 28 bases between. Germline assignment: CDR1 SGDLS and CDR2 YYNGEE. The CDR3 spells CASRQRWGDLRDVEAFF. For the CDR3, the DNA is TGTGCCAGCAGACAGAGGTGGGGGGATCTCAGGGATGTCGAAGCTTTCTTT.

The chain carries TRBV3-1 and TRBJ1-1, with TRBD1 as a possible D gene (6 bases). The V gene lost 1 base and the J gene lost 4 bases, with 10 bases spanning the gap. This CDR3 comprises 14 residues. The germline V gene has CDR1 LGHDT and CDR2 YNNKEL (reference sequence). CDR3: CASSQGQGFTEAFF. DNA of the CDR3: TGTGCCAGCAGCCAAGGGCAGGGGTTCACTGAAGCTTTCTTT. Based on the CDR3 plus reference TRBV3-1 and TRBJ1-1, the full variable domain is DTAVSQTPKYLVTQMGNDKSIKCEQNLGHDTMYWYKQDSKKFLKIMFSYNNKELIINETVPNRFSPKSPDKAHLNLHINSLELGDSAVYFCASSQGQGFTEAFFGQGTRLTVV.

This clonotype has just a few counts. The V and J genes are TRBV10-3 and TRBJ2-7; 10 bases align to TRBD1. The J segment lost 6 bases and the V segment lost 6 bases, leaving 5 bases of the junction unmatched. The CDR3 spans 13 residues. Germline CDR1 is ENHRY and CDR2 is SYGVKD. Here the CDR3 DNA reads TGTGCCATCAGAGGGACAGGGGAGGGCGAGCAGTACGTC. Amino acid sequence: CAIRGTGEGEQYV.

CDR3 sequence reads: CASRTGTGGNQPQHF. The CDR3 DNA reads TGTGCCAGCAGGACCGGGACGGGAGGCAATCAGCCCCAGCATTTT. V is TRBV12-3 or TRBV12-4 and J is TRBJ1-5, with a weak D call TRBD1 (5 bases). Trimming shortened V by 6 bases and J by 2 bases, and 14 bases separated the two germline ends. The CDR3 contains 15 residues.

This clonotype was picked up a small number of times. The chain employs TRBV5-1 and TRBJ2-1; D not resolved. Trimming stripped 1 base from V and 5 bases from J, with 22 bases between. CDR1 is SGHRS and CDR2 is YFSETQ in the germline V gene. CDR3 size: 18 residues. In nucleotides, the CDR3 is TGCGCCAGCAGCTTGTCCCCCTATGCAGTTGTACCAAACAATGAGCAGTTCTTC. Encoded protein: CASSLSPYAVVPNNEQFF.

This clonotype was detected many times. The V call is TRBV6-5, the J call TRBJ1-6; D unclear. Germline loops: CDR1 MNHEY, CDR2 SVGAGI. V was cut by 6 bases and J by 7 bases, with 19 bases left in between. The CDR3 covers 16 residues. The CDR3 DNA sequence: TGTGCCAGCAGCCTACTCGCCGGGCCGAAAAATTCACCCCTCCACTTT. This translates into CASSLLAGPKNSPLHF.

The CDR3 DNA sequence: TGCAGCGTTGAAGTCGGCAGTTTGAACACTGAAGCTTTCTTT. Residues: CSVEVGSLNTEAFF. J is TRBJ1-1 and V is TRBV29-1; D is unclear. In germline, CDR1 is SQVTM, CDR2 ANQGSEA. Trimming left V 1 base short and J 0 bases short, with 9 bases between. The CDR3 is 14 amino acids.

This clonotype was counted a few times. The rearrangement links TRBV9 to TRBJ2-2; D is uncertain. Trimming shortened V by 0 bases and J by 3 bases, and 6 bases separated the two germline ends. This CDR3 is built from 14 residues. CDR1 is SGDLS, CDR2 YYNGEE, per germline. Written as DNA, the CDR3 is TGTGCCAGCAGCGTAGTTTTCGACACCGGGGAGCTGTTTTTT. It translates to CASSVVFDTGELFF. Complete variable domain (other parts from reference TRBV9 and TRBJ2-2): DSGVTQTPKHLITATGQRVTLRCSPRSGDLSVYWYQQSLDQGLQFLIQYYNGEERAKGNILERFSAQQFPDLHSELNLSSLELGDSALYFCASSVVFDTGELFFGEGSRLTVL.

This chain joins TRBV7-9 and TRBJ2-6; 9 nucleotides agree with TRBD1. This CDR3 has 15 residues. Germline V gene lookup returns CDR1 SEHNR and CDR2 FQNEAQ (reference sequence). V was pared by 5 bases and J by 8 bases, with 7 bases of the junction left unmatched. Here the CDR3 reads CASSPQGQGSNVLTF. The CDR3 coding sequence is TGTGCCAGCAGCCCCCAAGGACAGGGGTCCAACGTCCTGACTTTC.

CDR3 DNA: TGTGCCAGCCGGGACCAAGAAGGCTATAATTCACCCCTCCACTTT. Its translation is CASRDQEGYNSPLHF. V usage is TRBV19 and J usage is TRBJ1-6; perhaps TRBD1 as D (5 bases). V was trimmed by 9 bases and J by 3 bases, leaving 15 bases between them. Per germline, CDR1 LNHDA and CDR2 SQIVND (reference sequence). The CDR3 totals 15 residues.

This clonotype was seen more than once but under ten times. The chain uses TRBV20-1 and TRBJ2-7, with 11 bases matching TRBD2. The length of the CDR3 is 10 residues. The V and J ends lost 6 bases and 11 bases, in that order; junction bases with no gene match: 3. Looked up from germline, CDR1 is DFQATT and CDR2 is SNEGSKA (reference sequence). CDR3 sequence: CSALSGREYF. In DNA form, the CDR3 reads TGCAGTGCCCTTAGCGGGAGGGAGTACTTC.

Only a few counts were recorded for this clonotype. The chain combines TRBV12-3 or TRBV12-4 with TRBJ2-2, with D possibly matching TRBD1 (6 bases). Trimming shortened V by 10 bases and J by 0 bases, and 21 bases separated the two germline ends. The CDR3 is made up of 17 amino acids. The CDR3 bases are TGTGCCACCACGTTCCTGGCAGGGGTTGCGAACACCGGGGAGCTGTTTTTT. Residues: CATTFLAGVANTGELFF.

This clonotype was detected only a few times. The chain joins TRBV28 to TRBJ1-2, with no clear D. Germline V gives CDR1 MDHEN, CDR2 SYDVKM. Trimming left V 7 bases short and J 0 bases short, with 9 bases between. This CDR3 has 13 residues. CDR3 nucleotide sequence: TGTGCCAGCACCGTTCAGACTAACTATGGCTACACCTTC. It is translated as CASTVQTNYGYTF.

As to this clonotype: This may be a read error, as it is one base from a much larger clone. V gene TRBV6-5 combines with J gene TRBJ2-3; 12 bases fit TRBD2. The germline V gene encodes CDR1 MNHEY and CDR2 SVGAGI. The CDR3 contains 16 residues. V gave up 4 bases and J gave up 2 bases; unmatched junction bases: 4. In nucleotides, the CDR3 is TGTGCCAGCAGTTCCCGACTAGCGGGAGACACAGATACGCAGTATTTT. It specifies CASSSRLAGDTDTQYF.

J is TRBJ2-1 and V is TRBV25-1; 15 nucleotides align to TRBD2. Looked up from germline, CDR1 is MGHDK and CDR2 is SYGVNS. This CDR3 is 16 amino acids long. Trimming took 5 bases from V and 3 from J; bases not matched to a gene: 2. CDR3 in amino acids: CASSRTSGGGYNEQFF. CDR3 coding DNA: TGTGCCAGCAGTCGGACTAGCGGGGGGGGCTACAATGAGCAGTTCTTC.

This clonotype was counted only a few times. J is TRBJ2-7 and V is TRBV20-1; D possibly matches TRBD1 or TRBD2 (5 bases each). V was pared by 0 bases and J by 3 bases, with 18 bases between. CDR1 and CDR2 from the germline V gene are DFQATT and SNEGSKA (reference sequence). The CDR3 extends over 16 amino acids. The CDR3 is CSARDSDSGRDYEQYV. The CDR3 nucleotides read TGCAGTGCTAGAGATAGCGACAGTGGTAGAGACTACGAGCAGTACGTC.